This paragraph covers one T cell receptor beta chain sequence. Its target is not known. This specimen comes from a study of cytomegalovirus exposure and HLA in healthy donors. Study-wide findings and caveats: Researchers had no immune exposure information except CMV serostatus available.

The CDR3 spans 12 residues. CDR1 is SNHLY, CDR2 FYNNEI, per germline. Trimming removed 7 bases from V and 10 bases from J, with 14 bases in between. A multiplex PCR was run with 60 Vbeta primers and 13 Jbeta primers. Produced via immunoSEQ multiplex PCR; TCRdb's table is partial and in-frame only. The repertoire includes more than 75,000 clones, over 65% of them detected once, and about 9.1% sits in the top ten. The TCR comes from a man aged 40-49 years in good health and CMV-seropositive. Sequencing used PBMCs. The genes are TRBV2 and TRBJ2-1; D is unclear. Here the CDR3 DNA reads TGTGCCAGCACGGTCTTCGGCGGAGAGCAGTTCTTC. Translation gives CASTVFGGEQFF.